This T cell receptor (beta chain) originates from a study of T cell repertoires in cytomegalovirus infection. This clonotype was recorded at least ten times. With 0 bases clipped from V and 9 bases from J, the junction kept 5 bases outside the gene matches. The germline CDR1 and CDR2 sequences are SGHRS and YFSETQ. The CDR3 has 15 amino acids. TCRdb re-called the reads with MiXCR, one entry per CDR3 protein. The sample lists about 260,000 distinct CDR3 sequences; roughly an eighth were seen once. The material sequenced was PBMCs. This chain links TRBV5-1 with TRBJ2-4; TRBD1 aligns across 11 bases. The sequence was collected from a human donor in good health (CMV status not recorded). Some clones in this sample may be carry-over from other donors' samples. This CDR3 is CASSLEDRGPVIQYF. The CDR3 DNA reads TGCGCCAGCAGCTTGGAGGACAGGGGGCCGGTCATTCAGTACTTC.